The 8 T cell receptor beta chains given below trace back to one sample, sequenced in a study of cytomegalovirus exposure and HLA in healthy donors. The PCR used 60 Vbeta and 13 Jbeta primers. Method: immunoSEQ multiplex PCR; TCRdb's copy keeps in-frame clones and lacks some. The table records 120,000 to 150,000 clones, around a tenth of them present only once. Sequencing was done on a sample of PBMCs. All receptors come from a male donor in good health and CMV-seronegative.

This clone was seen only a few times. The genes are TRBV27 and TRBJ2-7, with TRBD2 as a possible D gene (5 bases). This CDR3 spans 14 amino acids. Trimming took off 0 bases at V and 4 bases at J, with 10 bases between the two ends. Per the germline V gene, CDR1 is MNHEY and CDR2 is SMNVEV (reference sequence). The CDR3 region is CASSLSGGGYEQYF. As DNA, the CDR3 is TGTGCCAGCAGTTTATCGGGCGGCGGGTACGAGCAGTACTTC.

This clone was observed a handful of times. The chain recombines TRBV4-1 with TRBJ1-2; no clear D. Trimming stripped 1 base from V and 4 bases from J, with 13 bases between. There are 15 residues in the CDR3. Germline lookup yields CDR1 MGHRA and CDR2 YSYEKL. In nucleotides, the CDR3 is TGCGCCAGCAGCCAAGTGGCTAGTTCCTCCTATGGCTACACCTTC. Encoded protein: CASSQVASSSYGYTF.

This clone has more than one count but fewer than ten. This sequence joins TRBV6-6 and TRBJ2-5, with a weak D call TRBD2 (5 bases). CDR1 and CDR2 from the germline V gene are MNHNY and SVGAGI (reference sequence). V gave up 5 bases and J gave up 0 bases, with 13 bases separating them. CDR3 size: 15 residues. Written as DNA, the CDR3 is TGTGCCAGCAGTCGCCCGAGGGCCCACCAAGAGACCCAGTACTTC. Its protein is CASSRPRAHQETQYF.

The chain combines TRBV28 with TRBJ1-3; D gene ambiguous. Trimming took 5 bases from V and 1 from J, leaving 9 bases between them. CDR3 size: 14 residues. Germline CDR1 MDHEN, CDR2 SYDVKM. As DNA, the CDR3 is TGTGCCAGCAGTCCCTCGGGGTCTGGAAACACCATATATTTT. This translates into CASSPSGSGNTIYF.

The chain joins TRBV7-9 to TRBJ1-1; unclear D gene. This CDR3 has 15 residues. Germline V gives CDR1 SEHNR, CDR2 FQNEAQ (reference sequence). Between the trimmed V and J ends, which lost 6 bases and 1 base, there was a span of 15 bases. The CDR3 region has the DNA TGTGCCAGCAGTTTCGGTGCAATCCCGAACACTGAAGCTTTCTTT. This sequence encodes CASSFGAIPNTEAFF.

The V gene is TRBV25-1, the J gene TRBJ2-7; 11 nucleotides align to TRBD2. Losses at the gene ends were 8 bases for V and 4 bases for J; bases not matched to a gene: 10. This CDR3 has 15 residues. The germline CDR1 and CDR2 sequences are MGHDK and SYGVNS. CDR3 DNA: TGTGCCAGCGAACTTACTAGCGGGAGTTTATACGAGCAGTACTTC. Translation gives CASELTSGSLYEQYF.

The chain uses TRBV5-1 and TRBJ1-1; TRBD1 is a possible D gene (6 bases). CDR3 length: 12 residues. V dropped 4 bases and J dropped 6 bases, with 10 bases sitting between them. Germline-derived CDR1 and CDR2 are SGHRS and YFSETQ. The CDR3 sequence is CASSGYRAEAFF. For the CDR3, the DNA is TGCGCCAGCAGCGGCTACAGGGCTGAAGCTTTCTTT.

The chain uses TRBV5-1 and TRBJ2-3; no clear D. CDR3 length: 15 amino acids. Germline CDR1 and CDR2: SGHRS and YFSETQ. The V gene lost 1 base and the J gene lost 0 bases, with 9 bases spanning the gap. CDR3 in DNA: TGCGCCAGCAGCTTGTACAAATCTAGCACAGATACGCAGTATTTT. Protein sequence: CASSLYKSSTDTQYF. Using reference TRBV5-1 and TRBJ2-3 for the parts outside the CDR3, the full variable domain is KAGVTQTPRYLIKTRGQQVTLSCSPISGHRSVSWYQQTPGQGLQFLFEYFSETQRNKGNFPGRFSGRQFSNSRSEMNVSTLELGDSALYLCASSLYKSSTDTQYFGPGTRLTVL.